This T cell receptor beta chain was documented in a study of naive and memory T cell subsets. Cells stained for CD3, CD4, CD8, CD45RA, CD27 and viability were sorted into four CD45RA/CD27 subsets. Effector memory cells were sorted as CD45RA-CD27-, EMRA cells as CD45RA+CD27-. Study results and limitations: Gini index rose across naive, CM, EM and EMRA in CD4 and CD8. TCR counts from RNA may reflect activation-linked expression changes.

An equimolar mix of two oligonucleotides served as the beta constant-region primer for TRBC1 and TRBC2. TCRdb reprocessed the UMI-ligation and nested PCR reads via MiXCR and lists one record per CDR3 protein. The sample carries approximately 2,800 distinct CDR3 sequences, 6% to 9.5% recorded once. Germline trimming cut 7 bases from V and 4 bases from J; bases unmatched to any gene: 10. CDR1 is MNHNS, CDR2 SASEGT, per germline. The CDR3 is 14 amino acids. This clonotype was seen a few times. Antigen: not known. The chain carries TRBV6-1 and TRBJ2-7; TRBD2 matches 7 bases. The sequence was collected from a human donor in good health. Sequencing was carried out using effector memory CD8+ T cells from blood. Subset defined: effector memory, CD45RA- CD27-. The CDR3 DNA is TGTGCCAGCATCCCGTCTAGCGGCCGTTACGAGCAGTACTTC. This codes for CASIPSSGRYEQYF.